The clone carrying this T cell receptor beta chain was detected once. Its antigen is unknown. These data originate in a study of long-term antiretroviral therapy in people with HIV. Study-wide findings and caveats: Dominating the repertoire at all time points were the clones that expanded before ART. Even long-term ART left TRB diversity below transplant donor controls, despite gains.

An immunoSEQ assay, version v3.0, was performed at survey level. TCRdb keeps only in-frame clones here, not all; method: immunoSEQ multiplex PCR. The table has 25,000 to 30,000 clones, around four fifths seen once; the top ten hold roughly 10%. The CDR3 totals 16 residues. Germline V lookup: CDR1 MNHEY, CDR2 SVGAGI. V was cut by 0 bases and J by 5 bases, with 13 bases left in between. The United States was where all participants with HIV were treated. Every specimen provided roughly 0.85-11 million cryopreserved PBMC before DNA extraction took place. The chain carries TRBV6-5 and TRBJ2-2; tentatively, D is TRBD2 (6 bases). Specimen: unsorted PBMCs, collected 0.8 years before starting antiretroviral therapy. This receptor was identified in a young man with HIV. The CDR3 bases are TGTGCCAGCAGTTACTCGATGGCAGGGAGGACCGGGGAGCTGTTTTTT. Translation: CASSYSMAGRTGELFF.